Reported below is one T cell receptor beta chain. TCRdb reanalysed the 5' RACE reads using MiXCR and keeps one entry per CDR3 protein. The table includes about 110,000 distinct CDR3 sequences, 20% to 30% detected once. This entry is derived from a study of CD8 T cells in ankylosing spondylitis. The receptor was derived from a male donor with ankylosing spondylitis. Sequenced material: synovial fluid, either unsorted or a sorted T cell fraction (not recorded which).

The CDR3 DNA follows: TGTGCCATCAGTCCCCACCGGGATTACAATGAGCAGTTCTTC. It specifies CAISPHRDYNEQFF. The chain combines TRBV10-3 with TRBJ2-1; possible D gene TRBD2, 5 bases. Germline CDR1 reads ENHRY; CDR2 reads SYGVKD. Trimming shortened V by 5 bases and J by 4 bases, and 12 bases separated the two germline ends. The CDR3 is 14 amino acids.